This entry is about one TCR beta chain. A TCRbeta library incorporating unique molecular identifiers was prepared. MiXCR, run by TCRdb on the PCR reads, gives a single entry per CDR3 protein. The sample contains some 550,000 distinct CDR3 sequences, more than 20% of which appear only once. The data derive from a study of T-cell reconstitution after alpha-beta-depleted transplantation in children. Here the sequenced sample was PBMCs, mostly from graft donor cells, taken 360 days after TCRalphabeta/CD19-depleted stem cell transplant. The sequence was collected from a boy younger than two who had a stem cell transplant for acute myeloid leukemia, so the T cells may come from the graft donor.

CDR3 in DNA: TGTGCCAGCAGCTTAGTAGGGCCCCCTAGGCCCCAGCATTTT. Protein sequence: CASSLVGPPRPQHF. The V gene is TRBV7-9, the J gene TRBJ1-5; D remains unclear. The germline V and J ends were trimmed by 1 base and 9 bases, with 13 bases remaining between them. The CDR3 spans 14 residues. The germline CDR1 and CDR2 sequences are SEHNR and FQNEAQ (reference sequence).